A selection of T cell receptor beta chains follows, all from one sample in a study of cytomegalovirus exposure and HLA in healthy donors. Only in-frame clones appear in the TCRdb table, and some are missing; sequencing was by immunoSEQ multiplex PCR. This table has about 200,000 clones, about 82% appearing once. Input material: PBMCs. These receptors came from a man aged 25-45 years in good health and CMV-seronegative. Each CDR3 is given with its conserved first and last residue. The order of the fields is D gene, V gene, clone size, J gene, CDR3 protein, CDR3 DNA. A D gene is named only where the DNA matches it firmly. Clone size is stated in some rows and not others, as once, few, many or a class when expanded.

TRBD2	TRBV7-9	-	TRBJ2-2	CASSLDTSGAGELFF	TGTGCCAGCAGCTTAGATACTAGCGGTGCAGGGGAGCTGTTTTTT
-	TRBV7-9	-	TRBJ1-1	CASTLTGNTEAFF	TGTGCCAGCACCTTGACAGGGAACACTGAAGCTTTCTTT
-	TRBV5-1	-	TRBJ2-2	CASSLNSGELFF	TGCGCCAGCAGCCTCAACTCTGGGGAGCTGTTTTTT
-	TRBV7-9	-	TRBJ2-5	CASSRTEETQYF	TGTGCCAGCAGCCGGACAGAAGAGACCCAGTACTTC
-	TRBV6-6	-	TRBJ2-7	CASSSQAVMQYF	TGTGCCAGCAGTTCGCAGGCTGTAATGCAGTACTTC
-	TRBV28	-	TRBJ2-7	CASSFAGHTYEQYF	TGTGCCAGCAGTTTTGCGGGCCACACCTACGAGCAGTACTTC
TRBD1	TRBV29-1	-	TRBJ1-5	CSASGTGDRDQPQHF	TGCAGCGCCTCCGGGACAGGGGATAGGGATCAGCCCCAGCATTTT
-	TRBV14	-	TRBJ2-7	CASSQEHRAAIYEQYF	TGTGCCAGCAGCCAAGAGCACAGGGCCGCTATCTACGAGCAGTACTTC
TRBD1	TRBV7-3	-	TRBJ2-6	CASSQGTGSGASVLTF	TGTGCCAGCAGCCAAGGGACAGGGAGTGGGGCCAGCGTCCTGACTTTC
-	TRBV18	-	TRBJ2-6	CASSPSSVISGASVLTF	TGTGCCAGCTCACCCTCGTCTGTTATCTCTGGGGCCAGCGTCCTGACTTTC
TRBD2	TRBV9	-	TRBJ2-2	CASSVGAGGPTNTGELFF	TGTGCCAGCAGCGTAGGAGCGGGGGGACCAACTAACACCGGGGAGCTGTTTTTT
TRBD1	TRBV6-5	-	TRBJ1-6	CASSYSAGGNSPLHF	TGTGCCAGCAGTTACTCGGCAGGGGGTAATTCACCCCTCCACTTT
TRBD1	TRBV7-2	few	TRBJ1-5	CASSSDRNQPQHF	TGTGCCAGCAGCTCGGACAGGAACCAGCCCCAGCATTTT
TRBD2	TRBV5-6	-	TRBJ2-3	CASSLRFSGVTDTQYF	TGTGCCAGCAGCCTACGATTTAGCGGGGTGACAGATACGCAGTATTTT
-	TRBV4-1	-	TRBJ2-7	CASSRSSDSTYEQYF	TGCGCCAGCAGTCGTTCCTCGGACAGTACCTACGAGCAGTACTTC